The clone carrying this T cell receptor beta chain was detected ten times or more. Its antigen is not known. CDR3 length: 15 amino acids. Germline loops: CDR1 MGHRA, CDR2 YSYEKL. V was pared by 7 bases and J by 3 bases, with 17 bases between. These data originate in a study of T-cell reconstitution after alpha-beta-depleted transplantation in children. A library of TCRbeta sequences, prepared with unique molecular identifiers, was generated. TCRdb re-derived calls from the PCR reads in MiXCR, one entry per CDR3 protein. The table records hundreds of thousands of distinct CDR3 sequences, about an eighth of them present only once. Study outcomes and limitations: After one year, T-cell counts and TCRbeta diversity mostly came from new T cells.

This TCR derives from a girl under 10 years old with congenital amegakaryocytic thrombocytopenia, due to receive a stem cell transplant. The chain uses TRBV4-1 and TRBJ2-3; D is possibly TRBD2 (5 bases). Sequenced here: PBMCs, sampled before TCRalphabeta/CD19-depleted stem cell transplant. The CDR3 DNA is TGCGCCAGCAACAGCGGTCCGGGCGGGACAGATACGCAGTATTTT. The encoded protein is CASNSGPGGTDTQYF.